These T cell receptor beta chains were read from a single sample in a study of cytomegalovirus exposure and HLA in healthy donors. Libraries were prepared by immunoSEQ multiplex PCR; TCRdb keeps only in-frame clonotypes and omits some of them. The sample consists of about 190,000 clones, approximately 80% of them appearing once. Specimen: PBMCs. The source is a woman aged 40 to 50 in good health and CMV-seronegative. Each CDR3 is given with its conserved first and last residue. D genes are given only for firm matches. Only part of the rows carry a size: once, few, many, or a class if the clone is expanded.

D gene,J gene,clone size,V gene,CDR3 protein,CDR3 DNA
TRBD1,TRBJ2-3,.,TRBV2,CASSGRGRADTQYF,TGTGCCAGCAGTGGTAGGGGGCGCGCGGATACGCAGTATTTT
.,TRBJ1-5,.,TRBV6-1,CASSETPGLDMGPQHF,TGTGCCAGCAGTGAAACCCCGGGACTCGACATGGGGCCCCAGCATTTT
.,TRBJ1-2,.,TRBV2,CASSDRSANYGYTF,TGTGCCAGCAGTGACCGATCAGCTAACTATGGCTACACCTTC
.,TRBJ2-7,.,TRBV7-2,CASSYAGPKRYEQYF,TGTGCCAGCAGCTATGCGGGTCCCAAACGGTACGAGCAGTACTTC
.,TRBJ2-2,.,TRBV6-5,CATTRVANTGELFF,TGTGCCACCACCAGGGTGGCGAACACCGGGGAGCTGTTTTTT
TRBD2,TRBJ2-1,.,TRBV4-3,CASSPTPTSGRSLFF,TGCGCCAGCAGCCCGACCCCGACTAGCGGGAGAAGCCTGTTCTTC
TRBD1,TRBJ2-5,.,TRBV30,CAWSVRTGAQETQYF,TGTGCCTGGAGTGTACGGACAGGGGCGCAAGAGACCCAGTACTTC
TRBD1,TRBJ2-7,.,TRBV7-2,CASSPGQGSFYEQYF,TGTGCCAGCAGCCCAGGACAGGGATCTTTCTACGAGCAGTACTTC
TRBD2,TRBJ2-5,.,TRBV9,CASSVAPSGRETQYF,TGTGCCAGCAGCGTAGCCCCTAGCGGGAGGGAGACCCAGTACTTC
.,TRBJ2-1,.,TRBV20-1,CSARFGSEQFF,TGCAGTGCTAGATTCGGGAGCGAGCAGTTCTTC
TRBD2,TRBJ2-7,.,TRBV5-4,CASSLDSSGGSYEQYF,TGTGCCAGCAGCTTGGATTCTAGCGGGGGGTCCTACGAGCAGTACTTC
.,TRBJ1-2,few,TRBV19,CASSVEARGTYGYTF,TGTGCCAGTAGTGTCGAAGCGAGAGGTACATATGGCTACACCTTC
TRBD2,TRBJ2-1,.,TRBV11-1,CASSFRLAKGNEQFF,TGTGCCAGCAGCTTCCGACTAGCGAAAGGCAATGAGCAGTTCTTC
TRBD2,TRBJ2-3,.,TRBV5-4,CASSLPGGADTQYF,TGTGCCAGCAGCTTACCGGGAGGGGCAGATACGCAGTATTTT